This is a list of T cell receptor beta chains from one sample in a study of T cell repertoires in cytomegalovirus infection. Their cognate antigens are unknown. TCRdb processed the reads anew with MiXCR; each CDR3 protein has one entry. The sample has some 920,000 distinct CDR3 sequences; roughly 31% are singletons. This specimen was cultured CD8+ T cells from PBMCs, taken from culture after CMV antigen stimulation. Source of these receptors: a human donor in good health (CMV status not recorded). Some clones in this sample may be carry-over from other donors' samples. Each CDR3 is given with its conserved first and last residue. Fields, in order: CDR3 DNA, CDR3 protein, V gene, J gene, clone size, D gene. The D gene is left open where the match is weak. Clone sizes are given selectively: once, few, many, or a class where the clone is expanded.

cdr3_nt: TGCAGTGCAAACGACCGGGCCACAGAATACAATGAGCAGTTCTTC
cdr3_aa: CSANDRATEYNEQFF
v_call: TRBV20-1
j_call: TRBJ2-1
clone_size: -
d_call: -

cdr3_nt: TGCGCCAGCAGTCAATTAGGATGGAGGAGAGGCCAGCCCCAGCATTTT
cdr3_aa: CASSQLGWRRGQPQHF
v_call: TRBV23-1
j_call: TRBJ1-5
clone_size: -
d_call: -

cdr3_nt: TGTGCCAGCTCACCACCAGCCGACAGGCAAAGAGAGCACGAGCAGTACTTC
cdr3_aa: CASSPPADRQREHEQYF
v_call: TRBV18
j_call: TRBJ2-7
clone_size: -
d_call: -

cdr3_nt: TGTGCCAGCAGCACACCGGGCCTCACGAGAACAGATACGCAGTATTTT
cdr3_aa: CASSTPGLTRTDTQYF
v_call: TRBV7-9
j_call: TRBJ2-3
clone_size: -
d_call: -

cdr3_nt: TGTGCCAGCAGCCGAAGCGCTACCTCCTACAATGAGCAGTTCTTC
cdr3_aa: CASSRSATSYNEQFF
v_call: TRBV7-6
j_call: TRBJ2-1
clone_size: many
d_call: -

cdr3_nt: TGTGCCAGCAGTGAAGACCCGGGGGCTTACACCGGGGAGCTGTTTTTT
cdr3_aa: CASSEDPGAYTGELFF
v_call: TRBV6-1
j_call: TRBJ2-2
clone_size: many
d_call: -

cdr3_nt: TGTGCCAGCAGCCGGGGAATCTATGGCTACACCTTC
cdr3_aa: CASSRGIYGYTF
v_call: TRBV7-2
j_call: TRBJ1-2
clone_size: few
d_call: -

cdr3_nt: TGTGCCACCTCGATAGCGGGGGGAATGAATGAGCAGTTCTTC
cdr3_aa: CATSIAGGMNEQFF
v_call: TRBV19
j_call: TRBJ2-1
clone_size: -
d_call: TRBD2

cdr3_nt: TGTGCCAGCAGCTTAGGTACAGACGCCTATGGCTACACCTTC
cdr3_aa: CASSLGTDAYGYTF
v_call: TRBV7-8
j_call: TRBJ1-2
clone_size: medium-sized
d_call: -

cdr3_nt: TGTGCCAGCAGCCAAGATTGGACCGGGACAGTATACAATGAGCAGTTCTTC
cdr3_aa: CASSQDWTGTVYNEQFF
v_call: TRBV12-3/TRBV12-4
j_call: TRBJ2-1
clone_size: many
d_call: TRBD1

cdr3_nt: TGTGCCAGTAGGGGACCCCCCATTGAAGCTTTCTTT
cdr3_aa: CASRGPPIEAFF
v_call: TRBV19
j_call: TRBJ1-1
clone_size: -
d_call: -

cdr3_nt: TGCAGTGCGACCGACGGGGCCTACGAGCAGTACTTC
cdr3_aa: CSATDGAYEQYF
v_call: TRBV20-1
j_call: TRBJ2-7
clone_size: many
d_call: -

cdr3_nt: TGCAGCGTTGTCACAGGGGCCGTCGACGAGCAGTACTTC
cdr3_aa: CSVVTGAVDEQYF
v_call: TRBV29-1
j_call: TRBJ2-7
clone_size: -
d_call: TRBD1

cdr3_nt: TGTGCCAGCAACCTCAGGGGGACAGGTGCAAATCAGCCCCAGCATTTT
cdr3_aa: CASNLRGTGANQPQHF
v_call: TRBV12-3/TRBV12-4
j_call: TRBJ1-5
clone_size: -
d_call: TRBD1

cdr3_nt: TGTGCCAGCTCACAAGGAGGCTCCTACCACGAGCAGTACTTC
cdr3_aa: CASSQGGSYHEQYF
v_call: TRBV7-9
j_call: TRBJ2-7
clone_size: -
d_call: -

cdr3_nt: TGTGCCAGCTCACTAACCGAGCTGGCTAACTATGGCTACACCTTC
cdr3_aa: CASSLTELANYGYTF
v_call: TRBV18
j_call: TRBJ1-2
clone_size: few
d_call: -

cdr3_nt: TGTGCCAGCAGCCCCTACCCGGGCAGGAACACTGAAGCTTTCTTT
cdr3_aa: CASSPYPGRNTEAFF
v_call: TRBV7-8
j_call: TRBJ1-1
clone_size: -
d_call: -

cdr3_nt: TGTGCCAGCAGCCAAGAAGTCTGGACAGCCTCAACGAACACTGAAGCTTTCTTT
cdr3_aa: CASSQEVWTASTNTEAFF
v_call: TRBV3-1
j_call: TRBJ1-1
clone_size: -
d_call: -

cdr3_nt: TGTGCCAGCAGTTACTCAAGATACCGGGGAACCGGGGAGCTGTTTTTT
cdr3_aa: CASSYSRYRGTGELFF
v_call: TRBV6-5
j_call: TRBJ2-2
clone_size: few
d_call: -

cdr3_nt: TGCGCCAGCAGCCAAGGGAACGACGGGGATGAGCAGTTCTTC
cdr3_aa: CASSQGNDGDEQFF
v_call: TRBV4-1
j_call: TRBJ2-1
clone_size: -
d_call: -

cdr3_nt: TGCAGTGCTCCGGGACAGGGGGCCTACAATGAGCAGTTCTTC
cdr3_aa: CSAPGQGAYNEQFF
v_call: TRBV20-1
j_call: TRBJ2-1
clone_size: few
d_call: TRBD1

cdr3_nt: TGTGCCAGCGTTGATAAGGGAAAACTGTTTTTT
cdr3_aa: CASVDKGKLFF
v_call: TRBV2
j_call: TRBJ1-4
clone_size: few
d_call: -

cdr3_nt: TGTGCCAGTTTGTCGGATCACTCCTATAATTCACCCCTCCACTTT
cdr3_aa: CASLSDHSYNSPLHF
v_call: TRBV6-6
j_call: TRBJ1-6
clone_size: -
d_call: -

cdr3_nt: TGTGCCAGCAAAGCGCAGGGCGGGGAGCTGTTTTTT
cdr3_aa: CASKAQGGELFF
v_call: TRBV5-4
j_call: TRBJ2-2
clone_size: -
d_call: -

cdr3_nt: TGTGCCAGCAGCCAAGATGGGCAGGGAGGAGATGGCTACACCTTC
cdr3_aa: CASSQDGQGGDGYTF
v_call: TRBV4-2
j_call: TRBJ1-2
clone_size: -
d_call: -

cdr3_nt: TGTGCCACCAGCAGAGATTTGGGGGGCCAAGAGACCCAGTACTTC
cdr3_aa: CATSRDLGGQETQYF
v_call: TRBV15
j_call: TRBJ2-5
clone_size: -
d_call: -

cdr3_nt: TGTGCCGTTTGGGGGGTGAACTACAATGAGCAGTTCTTC
cdr3_aa: CAVWGVNYNEQFF
v_call: TRBV6-2/TRBV6-3
j_call: TRBJ2-1
clone_size: -
d_call: -

cdr3_nt: TGTGCCAGCAGCCGGGACAGGGATTCTAGCACAGATACGCAGTATTTT
cdr3_aa: CASSRDRDSSTDTQYF
v_call: TRBV6-6
j_call: TRBJ2-3
clone_size: -
d_call: TRBD1

cdr3_nt: TGTGCCAGCAGCCAAGTCCTGCGACAGGGTGGGACTGAAGCTTTCTTT
cdr3_aa: CASSQVLRQGGTEAFF
v_call: TRBV3-1
j_call: TRBJ1-1
clone_size: -
d_call: TRBD1

cdr3_nt: TGCAGTGCTCCAGAACTAGGGAACACTGAAGCTTTCTTT
cdr3_aa: CSAPELGNTEAFF
v_call: TRBV20-1
j_call: TRBJ1-1
clone_size: -
d_call: -

cdr3_nt: TGCGCCAGCAGTCCACCCAAACTCCCAGGGCTACTCCAAGAGACCCAGTACTTC
cdr3_aa: CASSPPKLPGLLQETQYF
v_call: TRBV23-1
j_call: TRBJ2-5
clone_size: few
d_call: -

cdr3_nt: TGTGCCAGCAGCGCCAAGACAGGGTACGACTATGGCTACACCTTC
cdr3_aa: CASSAKTGYDYGYTF
v_call: TRBV7-6
j_call: TRBJ1-2
clone_size: -
d_call: TRBD1

cdr3_nt: TGCAGTGCTAGAGATTTGGCGGGGGGGTTCGTTGGGCAAGAGACCCAGTACTTC
cdr3_aa: CSARDLAGGFVGQETQYF
v_call: TRBV20-1
j_call: TRBJ2-5
clone_size: few
d_call: TRBD2

cdr3_nt: TGTGCCAGTAGTTCGGACCCAATTTATGGGCCCCAGCATTTT
cdr3_aa: CASSSDPIYGPQHF
v_call: TRBV19
j_call: TRBJ1-5
clone_size: -
d_call: -

cdr3_nt: TGTGCCAGCAGTTTATCGGGGAATAACTATGGCTACACCTTC
cdr3_aa: CASSLSGNNYGYTF
v_call: TRBV27
j_call: TRBJ1-2
clone_size: -
d_call: -

cdr3_nt: TGTGCCACCAGCAGAGGAGACACTGAAGCTTTCTTT
cdr3_aa: CATSRGDTEAFF
v_call: TRBV15
j_call: TRBJ1-1
clone_size: -
d_call: -

cdr3_nt: TGTGCCATCAGTGAGCAGCGGGGGAGCACAGATACGCAGTATTTT
cdr3_aa: CAISEQRGSTDTQYF
v_call: TRBV10-3
j_call: TRBJ2-3
clone_size: few
d_call: TRBD2

cdr3_nt: TGTGCCAGCAGCTTGGCCCCAGGGCAGCATGAGCAGTTCTTC
cdr3_aa: CASSLAPGQHEQFF
v_call: TRBV5-4
j_call: TRBJ2-1
clone_size: -
d_call: -

cdr3_nt: TGTGCCAGCAGCTATCCTCAGGGGGCAGGCACCGGGGAGCTGTTTTTT
cdr3_aa: CASSYPQGAGTGELFF
v_call: TRBV12-3/TRBV12-4
j_call: TRBJ2-2
clone_size: few
d_call: TRBD1

cdr3_nt: TGTGCCAGCAGCTCCCGACTAGCGGGGGTGCAAGAGACCCAGTACTTC
cdr3_aa: CASSSRLAGVQETQYF
v_call: TRBV7-2
j_call: TRBJ2-5
clone_size: many
d_call: TRBD2

cdr3_nt: TGTGCCAGCAGTTATGTGGACAGACCTAACTATGGCTACACCTTC
cdr3_aa: CASSYVDRPNYGYTF
v_call: TRBV6-2/TRBV6-3
j_call: TRBJ1-2
clone_size: -
d_call: -

cdr3_nt: TGTGCCAGCAGCCCACTGACAGGGACTCACAATCAGCCCCAGCATTTT
cdr3_aa: CASSPLTGTHNQPQHF
v_call: TRBV7-3
j_call: TRBJ1-5
clone_size: -
d_call: TRBD1

cdr3_nt: TGTGCCAGCATAGAGGGCTCGTATGAAGTAAACTATGGCTACACCTTC
cdr3_aa: CASIEGSYEVNYGYTF
v_call: TRBV2
j_call: TRBJ1-2
clone_size: -
d_call: -

cdr3_nt: TGTGCCAGCAGCTTAAGACAGGGTTTGGGCTATGGCTACACCTTC
cdr3_aa: CASSLRQGLGYGYTF
v_call: TRBV13
j_call: TRBJ1-2
clone_size: -
d_call: TRBD1

cdr3_nt: TGTGCCAGCAGTAGCGGAGATGCGGGGCGGCAGGCTACCCAGCATTTT
cdr3_aa: CASSSGDAGRQATQHF
v_call: TRBV28
j_call: TRBJ1-5
clone_size: -
d_call: -

cdr3_nt: TGTGCCAGCAGCCAACTTCGCAAGAACACTGAAGCTTTCTTT
cdr3_aa: CASSQLRKNTEAFF
v_call: TRBV14
j_call: TRBJ1-1
clone_size: -
d_call: -

cdr3_nt: TGTGCCAGCGCGGGGGGCCTTATGGATGAGCAGTTCTTC
cdr3_aa: CASAGGLMDEQFF
v_call: TRBV9
j_call: TRBJ2-1
clone_size: -
d_call: TRBD2

cdr3_nt: TGTGCCAGCAGTCTGTCGGGACTAGCGGCCCCATTCCTCTCCTACAATGAGCAGTTCTTC
cdr3_aa: CASSLSGLAAPFLSYNEQFF
v_call: TRBV12-3/TRBV12-4
j_call: TRBJ2-1
clone_size: many
d_call: TRBD2

cdr3_nt: TGTGCCAGTAGTGTGGGGGGGGCAGGCTACAATGAGCAGTTCTTC
cdr3_aa: CASSVGGAGYNEQFF
v_call: TRBV19
j_call: TRBJ2-1
clone_size: few
d_call: -

cdr3_nt: TGTGCCAGTAGTATTGGGCTAACCCCGAACTTGGCCAAAAACATTCAGTACTTC
cdr3_aa: CASSIGLTPNLAKNIQYF
v_call: TRBV19
j_call: TRBJ2-4
clone_size: few
d_call: -

cdr3_nt: TGCGCCAGCAGCCACAGGGGGGCTAACTATGGCTACACCTTC
cdr3_aa: CASSHRGANYGYTF
v_call: TRBV4-1
j_call: TRBJ1-2
clone_size: -
d_call: TRBD1

cdr3_nt: TGTGCCAGCAGTGTGTTTTTTGATTCACCCCTCCACTTT
cdr3_aa: CASSVFFDSPLHF
v_call: TRBV28
j_call: TRBJ1-6
clone_size: few
d_call: -

cdr3_nt: TGTGCCAGCACTCCCCTGGACAGGAGCACAGATACGCAGTATTTT
cdr3_aa: CASTPLDRSTDTQYF
v_call: TRBV2
j_call: TRBJ2-3
clone_size: -
d_call: TRBD1